The 28 T cell receptor beta chains given below trace back to one sample, sequenced in a study of T-cell memory formation after mild COVID-19. A single record per CDR3 protein comes from TCRdb applying MiXCR to the 5' RACE reads. The sample has about 320,000 distinct CDR3 sequences; around 15% are singletons. The sample consisted of PBMCs or a T cell subset sorted from them (not recorded which). The receptors shown here come from a man between 18 and 29 years old who had mild COVID-19 (a few samples of this study predate the infection). Cell type and time point are not known.

This clonotype turned up a few times. The chain links TRBV12-3 or TRBV12-4 to TRBJ1-2; D is uncertain. The CDR3 covers 15 residues. Trimming stripped 5 bases from V and 1 base from J, with 14 bases between. In DNA form, the CDR3 reads TGTGCCAGCAGTCTCCGACGGATGGATAACTATGGCTACACCTTC. Protein sequence: CASSLRRMDNYGYTF.

This clonotype has only a few counts. The CDR3 loop is CASGLTGVRYNEQFF. Written as DNA, the CDR3 is TGTGCTAGTGGCCTGACAGGGGTAAGGTACAATGAGCAGTTCTTC. The chain combines TRBV12-5 with TRBJ2-1; 8 bases fit TRBD1. This CDR3 is built from 15 residues. V dropped 6 bases and J dropped 4; count of bases not matched to a gene: 8. Germline V gene data show CDR1 as LGHNT and CDR2 as FRNRAP.

This clonotype has just a few counts. The V call is TRBV15, the J call TRBJ2-1; no clear D gene. From germline, CDR1 is LNHNV and CDR2 YYDKDF (reference sequence). Deletions cut 4 bases from V and 8 bases from J, with 15 bases between. The CDR3 has 14 residues. In nucleotides, the CDR3 is TGTGCCACCAGCAAGACGGCTTCCCTGCATGAGCAGTTCTTC. It encodes CATSKTASLHEQFF.

Points on this clonotype: Being one base from a much bigger clone, this may be a read error. The gene calls are TRBV5-5 and TRBJ2-2; D unclear. Trimming took off 2 bases at V and 0 bases at J, with 5 bases between the two ends. Germline V lookup: CDR1 SGHKS, CDR2 YYEKEE (reference sequence). The CDR3 length is 14 residues. Here the CDR3 DNA reads TGTGCCAGCAGCTTCTGGGCGAACACCGGGGAGCTGTTTTTT. It specifies CASSFWANTGELFF.

V is TRBV4-1 and J is TRBJ2-5; D is undetermined. CDR1 is MGHRA and CDR2 is YSYEKL in the germline V gene. The CDR3 extends over 14 amino acids. V was trimmed by 4 bases and J by 5 bases, leaving 14 bases between them. CDR3 nucleotides: TGCGCCAGCAGCCCCGTGAATTTGGACGAGACCCAGTACTTC. Protein sequence: CASSPVNLDETQYF.

This chain joins TRBV7-2 and TRBJ1-1; D possibly corresponds to TRBD1 (5 bases). CDR1 SGHTA and CDR2 FQGNSA come from the germline V gene. The CDR3 has 15 amino acids. V lost 3 bases and J lost 4, with 15 bases in between. The CDR3 reads CASSLRGWLFTEAFF. CDR3 DNA sequence: TGTGCCAGCAGCTTGCGGGGGTGGCTGTTCACTGAAGCTTTCTTT.

The chain links TRBV7-9 to TRBJ1-3; D perhaps matches TRBD1 (5 bases). The length of the CDR3 is 15 residues. Germline loops: CDR1 SEHNR, CDR2 FQNEAQ (reference sequence). Trimming took off 2 bases at V and 0 bases at J, with 8 bases between the two ends. CDR3 DNA sequence: TGTGCCAGCAGCTTAAGAGGGGACTCTGGAAACACCATATATTTT. The encoded protein is CASSLRGDSGNTIYF.

The V call is TRBV5-6, the J call TRBJ2-7; 11 bases map to TRBD2. The V segment lost 4 bases and the J segment 7 bases; nucleotides outside the gene matches: 10. The CDR3 length is 15 residues. Germline V gene data show CDR1 as SGHDT and CDR2 as YYEEEE. The CDR3 loop is CASSGGLADPGEQYV. The CDR3 bases are TGTGCCAGCAGCGGGGGACTAGCGGATCCGGGGGAGCAGTACGTC.

This clonotype was detected only a few times. The rearrangement joins TRBV9 to TRBJ2-2; no clear D. The V and J ends lost 0 bases and 3 bases respectively, with 3 bases between them. The CDR3 runs 13 residues. CDR1 is SGDLS, CDR2 YYNGEE, per germline. The CDR3 loop reads CASSVVDTGELFF. In DNA, the CDR3 is TGTGCCAGCAGCGTAGTTGACACCGGGGAGCTGTTTTTT.

This clonotype was detected only a few times. This chain connects TRBV7-9 to TRBJ2-5; D may correspond to TRBD1 or TRBD2 (5 bases each). The germline CDR1 and CDR2 sequences are SEHNR and FQNEAQ (reference sequence). The CDR3 length is 13 residues. Trimming pared 4 bases from V and 3 bases from J, leaving 9 bases between. The CDR3 reads CASSSRGEETQYF. The CDR3 DNA is TGTGCCAGCAGCTCCCGAGGGGAAGAGACCCAGTACTTC. Supplemented by reference TRBV7-9 and TRBJ2-5, the full variable domain reads DTGVSQNPRHKITKRGQNVTFRCDPISEHNRLYWYRQTLGQGPEFLTYFQNEAQLEKSRLLSDRFSAERPKGSFSTLEIQRTEQGDSAMYLCASSSRGEETQYFGPGTRLLVL.

The V call is TRBV7-6, the J call TRBJ2-7, with TRBD1 as a possible D gene (6 bases). The CDR3 runs to 14 residues. V was cut by 1 base and J by 3 bases, with 10 bases left in between. In germline, CDR1 is SGHVS, CDR2 FNYEAQ. The CDR3 region is CASSLGQEDYEQYF. CDR3 in DNA: TGTGCCAGCAGCTTAGGACAGGAGGACTACGAGCAGTACTTC.

The chain employs TRBV7-2 and TRBJ1-6, with 8 bases matching TRBD1. The V segment lost 6 bases and the J segment 9 bases; nucleotides outside the gene matches: 10. The CDR3 extends over 15 amino acids. From germline, CDR1 is SGHTA and CDR2 FQGNSA. The CDR3 region is CASSLTGQGPSPLHF. The CDR3 bases are TGTGCCAGCAGTTTAACCGGACAGGGACCTTCACCCCTCCACTTT.

The chain is built from TRBV7-9 and TRBJ1-1, with 8 bases fitting TRBD1. CDR1 and CDR2 (germline): SEHNR, FQNEAQ (reference sequence). V shed 4 bases and J 5 bases; nucleotides not matched to a gene: 9. The CDR3 is 15 amino acids. The CDR3 is CASSSDSGGWTEAFF. The DNA of the CDR3 is TGTGCCAGCAGCTCCGACTCAGGGGGCTGGACTGAAGCTTTCTTT.

V gene TRBV10-3 combines with J gene TRBJ2-7, with 9 bases that match TRBD1. Germline lookup yields CDR1 ENHRY and CDR2 SYGVKD. The V gene end was trimmed by 10 bases and the J gene end by 5 bases; junction bases not matched to a gene: 9. The CDR3 is made up of 13 amino acids. The CDR3: CATEGQGLHEQYF. CDR3 sequence (DNA): TGTGCCACCGAGGGACAGGGCCTACACGAGCAGTACTTC.

The V gene is TRBV5-1, the J gene TRBJ2-1, with D perhaps matching TRBD1 (6 bases). The length of the CDR3 is 11 residues. Germline V lookup: CDR1 SGHRS, CDR2 YFSETQ. V lost 4 bases and J 10 bases, leaving 9 bases between the germline ends. DNA of the CDR3: TGCGCCAGCAGCCAGGGGCTAGAGCAGTTCTTC. It translates to CASSQGLEQFF.

The CDR3 region is CASSPSQVEETQYF. The CDR3 DNA is TGCGCCAGCAGCCCGTCACAGGTCGAAGAGACCCAGTACTTC. The rearrangement uses TRBV4-1 and TRBJ2-5; tentatively, D is TRBD1 (5 bases). This CDR3 is built from 14 residues. The V end lost 4 bases, the J end lost 3 bases, and 12 bases lay between the germline ends. Looked up from germline, CDR1 is MGHRA and CDR2 is YSYEKL.

This rearrangement joins TRBV12-3 or TRBV12-4 to TRBJ1-2, with D hard to call. The V gene lost 4 bases and the J gene lost 8 bases, with 11 bases spanning the gap. The CDR3 runs to 12 residues. The CDR3 region is CASSSGEWGYTF. CDR3 sequence (DNA): TGTGCCAGCAGTTCTGGAGAGTGGGGCTACACCTTC.

The J gene is TRBJ1-5, the V gene TRBV24-1; D possibly corresponds to TRBD1 (6 bases). With 4 bases removed from V and 9 bases from J, the gap between germline ends came to 15 bases. Germline V gene data show CDR1 as KGHDR and CDR2 as SFDVKD. The CDR3 contains 14 residues. DNA for the CDR3: TGTGCCACCAGTGACCCAGGGGTTAGTGGGCCCCAGCATTTT. This gives the protein CATSDPGVSGPQHF.

This chain links TRBV5-1 with TRBJ2-4, with 8 bases fitting TRBD2. Germline CDR1 and CDR2: SGHRS and YFSETQ. This CDR3 has 15 amino acids. J gave up 7 bases and V 4 bases, and 10 bases lay outside the gene matches. DNA for the CDR3: TGCGCCAGCAGCCCAGGACGGGGGGGATCGAACATTCAGTACTTC. It specifies CASSPGRGGSNIQYF.

Only a few counts were recorded for this clonotype. The chain is built from TRBV11-1 and TRBJ1-2; D perhaps matches TRBD1 (5 bases). This CDR3 comprises 15 residues. Germline V gene sequence: CDR1 SGHAT, CDR2 FQDESV (reference sequence). V lost 5 bases to trimming and J lost 0 bases, with 13 bases between them. CDR3 region: CASSPGTVANYGYTF. In DNA, the CDR3 is TGTGCCAGCAGCCCCGGGACGGTAGCTAACTATGGCTACACCTTC.

The chain is built from TRBV6-5 and TRBJ2-7, with D maybe TRBD2 (6 bases). The germline CDR1 and CDR2 sequences are MNHEY and SVGAGI. V lost 0 bases to trimming and J lost 0 bases, with 9 bases between them. The CDR3 contains 15 residues. The CDR3 DNA reads TGTGCCAGCAGTTACTCCGGAGGGAGCTCCTACGAGCAGTACTTC. It specifies CASSYSGGSSYEQYF.

In this sample, this clonotype turned up a few times. V gene TRBV5-1 combines with J gene TRBJ2-1; 9 nucleotides align to TRBD1. The CDR3 length is 15 residues. Trimming cost V 1 base and J 6 bases; bases outside gene matches: 5. Germline assignment: CDR1 SGHRS and CDR2 YFSETQ. Here the CDR3 DNA reads TGCGCCAGCAGCTTGACAGGGGGCGAAGCCAATGAGCAGTTCTTC. Translated: CASSLTGGEANEQFF.

The gene calls are TRBV14 and TRBJ2-7, with D possibly being TRBD1 (5 bases). Germline V gene lookup returns CDR1 SGHDN and CDR2 FVKESK. The CDR3 runs 13 residues. V lost 4 bases and J 6 bases, leaving 13 bases between the germline ends. The CDR3 spells CASSPVTASEQYF. The CDR3 DNA is TGTGCCAGCAGCCCAGTGACAGCTTCCGAGCAGTACTTC.

Many counts were recorded for this clonotype. The chain recombines TRBV7-9 with TRBJ2-2, with D uncertain. The CDR3 runs 13 residues. V shed 4 bases and J shed 2 bases, with 5 bases lying between them. The germline gives CDR1 SEHNR, CDR2 FQNEAQ (reference sequence). CDR3: CASSSANTGELFF. CDR3 DNA sequence: TGTGCCAGCAGCTCAGCTAACACCGGGGAGCTGTTTTTT.

This clonotype was seen only a few times. The chain employs TRBV4-3 and TRBJ2-1; 7 bases line up with TRBD1. The CDR3 covers 17 residues. In germline, CDR1 is LGHNA, CDR2 YSLEER. The junction had 20 bases not matched to a gene; V was cut back by 8 bases and J by 7 bases. The chain's CDR3 is CASSQGLVPTGRNEQFF. CDR3 in DNA: TGCGCCAGCTCACAAGGGTTAGTGCCGACAGGGAGAAATGAGCAGTTCTTC.

This clonotype came up many times. The chain combines TRBV14 with TRBJ2-3; 10 nucleotides agree with TRBD2. Unmatched junction bases numbered 6, after V lost 2 bases and J lost 1 base. Looked up from germline, CDR1 is SGHDN and CDR2 is FVKESK. This CDR3 is built from 17 residues. In DNA form, the CDR3 reads TGTGCCAGCAGCCAATCCACCGGGACTAGCGGCACAGATACGCAGTATTTT. Translation: CASSQSTGTSGTDTQYF. The full variable domain, rest sourced from reference TRBV14 and TRBJ2-3, is EAGVTQFPSHSVIEKGQTVTLRCDPISGHDNLYWYRRVMGKEIKFLLHFVKESKQDESGMPNNRFLAERTGGTYSTLKVQPAELEDSGVYFCASSQSTGTSGTDTQYFGPGTRLTVL.

The V gene is TRBV3-1, the J gene TRBJ1-1; D is unclear. The CDR3 length is 15 residues. Germline CDR1 and CDR2: LGHDT and YNNKEL (reference sequence). Trimming took off 2 bases at V and 0 bases at J, with 10 bases between the two ends. The CDR3 bases are TGTGCCAGCAGCCAATTTACAGTTATGAACACTGAAGCTTTCTTT. As protein: CASSQFTVMNTEAFF.

This clonotype appeared a few times. The rearrangement links TRBV11-2 to TRBJ2-1, with 10 bases that match TRBD1. CDR3 size: 18 residues. Trimming took 5 bases from V and 3 from J; bases not matched to a gene: 13. Germline values: CDR1 SGHAT, CDR2 FQNNGV. The CDR3 sequence: CASSRGTMGQGIYNEQFF. The CDR3 nucleotides are TGTGCCAGCAGCCGAGGTACCATGGGACAGGGGATCTACAATGAGCAGTTCTTC. The full variable domain, in which reference TRBV11-2 and TRBJ2-1 provide the parts outside the CDR3, is EAGVAQSPRYKIIEKRQSVAFWCNPISGHATLYWYQQILGQGPKLLIQFQNNGVVDDSQLPKDRFSAERLKGVDSTLKIQPAKLEDSAVYLCASSRGTMGQGIYNEQFFGPGTRLTVL.